This T cell receptor (beta chain) was recorded in a study of shared clonotypes between healthy human individuals. Regarding this clone: Its antigen is currently unknown.

In the CD4+ fraction, cells were divided into CD45RA+ naive and CD45RA-negative memory subsets. Profiled with immunoSEQ multiplex PCR; TCRdb holds only in-frame clones, not every one. The table lists approximately 2.5 million clones, 80% to 95% of them singletons. General observations from the study: Clonotype sharing levels among donors were expected to vary with sequencing depth.

The source material was naive CD4+ T cells from PBMCs. Subset: CD45RA+ positively selected. The TCR sequence derives from a young man in good health. Some clones in this sample may be carry-over from other donors' samples.

The DNA of the CDR3 is TGTGCCAGTAGTAAGACAGGGGCTCAAGAGACCCAGTACTTC. The encoded protein is CASSKTGAQETQYF. This chain joins TRBV19 and TRBJ2-5; 8 bases are a match to TRBD1. This CDR3 region has 14 residues. V was pared by 4 bases and J by 2 bases, with 3 bases of the junction left unmatched. Germline CDR1 reads LNHDA; CDR2 reads SQIVND (reference sequence).